One and the same sample provided the 4 T cell receptor beta chains below, sequenced in a study of identical twins. TCRdb ran MiXCR on the 5' RACE reads and lists one entry per CDR3 protein. The sample consists of about 550,000 distinct CDR3 sequences, about 22% of them appearing once. The data also belong to a second study, concerning yellow fever vaccine responses in identical twins.

The sample was CD4+ T cells sorted from blood. Receptor source: a young woman in good health.

The DNA of the CDR3 is TGTGCCAGCCGTGGGGTCCGGGTAGCGGGAGAATCCGGGGAGCTGTTTTTT. This codes for CASRGVRVAGESGELFF. The chain joins TRBV7-3 to TRBJ2-2; 9 bases align to TRBD2. This CDR3 has 17 residues. V lost 8 bases, J lost 6 bases, and 16 bases stayed unmatched. Germline V gene lookup returns CDR1 SGHTA and CDR2 FQGTGA.

The chain carries TRBV27 and TRBJ2-2; D possibly corresponds to TRBD2 (6 bases). Germline V gene data show CDR1 as MNHEY and CDR2 as SMNVEV (reference sequence). The V and J ends lost 7 bases and 3 bases respectively, with 12 bases between them. This CDR3 comprises 14 residues. CDR3 nucleotide sequence: TGTGCCAGCATGTGGGGGGTGGACACCGGGGAGCTGTTTTTT. The encoded protein is CASMWGVDTGELFF.

This clonotype was detected ten times or more. The V gene is TRBV20-1, the J gene TRBJ2-3; 10 bases fit TRBD2. This CDR3 spans 16 amino acids. Trimming removed 1 base from V and 4 bases from J; junction bases left unmatched: 8. The germline V gene has CDR1 DFQATT and CDR2 SNEGSKA (reference sequence). CDR3 residues: CSARVSSGSISDTQYF. The CDR3 DNA sequence: TGCAGTGCTAGAGTGTCTAGCGGGAGTATATCAGATACGCAGTATTTT.

Only a few counts were recorded for this clonotype. This chain connects TRBV11-2 to TRBJ1-3; 8 bases line up with TRBD1. The germline V gene has CDR1 SGHAT and CDR2 FQNNGV. CDR3 length equals 14 residues. The junction had 2 bases not matched to a gene; V was cut back by 5 bases and J by 2 bases. The CDR3 loop reads CASSPQGAGNTIYF. The CDR3 DNA sequence: TGTGCCAGCAGCCCACAGGGGGCTGGAAACACCATATATTTT.